One sample yielded the 22 T cell receptor beta chains listed below, sequenced in a study of shared clonotypes between healthy human individuals. Data came from immunoSEQ multiplex PCR; TCRdb stores just in-frame clones and leaves some out. The data contain approximately 2,000,000 clones, around 93% of them singletons. Sample: naive CD4+ T cells from PBMCs. Documented subset: CD45RA+ positively selected. The receptors derive from a man aged 18 to 35 in good health. Some clones in this sample may be carry-over from other donors' samples.

This clone was observed a few times. V gene TRBV7-2 combines with J gene TRBJ1-5; D unclear. V was cut by 5 bases and J by 4 bases, with 3 bases left in between. The germline V gene has CDR1 SGHTA and CDR2 FQGNSA. The CDR3 is made up of 11 amino acids. Here the CDR3 reads CASSLNQPQHF. The CDR3 DNA sequence: TGTGCCAGCAGCCTAAATCAGCCCCAGCATTTT.

With regard to this clone: A read error may account for a junction end that differs from germline. The chain couples TRBV18 to TRBJ2-1; maybe TRBD1 (6 bases). The CDR3 is 15 amino acids. Germline assignment: CDR1 KGHSH and CDR2 LQKENI. The CDR3 here is CASSSPGQIYNEQFF. The CDR3 DNA is TGTGCCAGCTCATCACCGGGACAAATCTACAATGAGCAGTTCTTC.

The rearrangement links TRBV11-3 to TRBJ2-2; 7 bases are a match to TRBD2. The V and J ends lost 2 bases and 6 bases, in that order; junction bases with no gene match: 3. The CDR3 loop spans 14 amino acids. The germline CDR1 and CDR2 sequences are SGHNT and YENEEA. The CDR3 DNA follows: TGTGCCAGCAGCTTACGGGAGGCCCCCGGGGAGCTGTTTTTT. It translates to CASSLREAPGELFF. Filled out from reference TRBV11-3 and TRBJ2-2, the complete variable domain reads EAGVVQSPRYKIIEKKQPVAFWCNPISGHNTLYWYLQNLGQGPELLIRYENEEAVDDSQLPKDRFSAERLKGVDSTLKIQPAELGDSAVYLCASSLREAPGELFFGEGSRLTVL.

This sequence joins TRBV15 and TRBJ2-3, with TRBD2 identical over 8 bases. Germline-derived CDR1 and CDR2 are LNHNV and YYDKDF (reference sequence). The junction had 8 bases not matched to a gene; V was cut back by 1 base and J by 5 bases. This CDR3 has 16 residues. The chain's CDR3 is CATSRVSGSGGDTQYF. The CDR3 DNA reads as TGTGCCACCAGCAGAGTAAGCGGGAGTGGAGGAGATACGCAGTATTTT.

The V gene is TRBV19, the J gene TRBJ2-6; D is unresolved. V lost 7 bases and J 4 bases, leaving 5 bases between the germline ends. Germline values: CDR1 LNHDA, CDR2 SQIVND (reference sequence). The CDR3 length is 12 residues. The CDR3 coding sequence is TGTGCCAGTAATGAAGGGGCCAACGTCCTGACTTTC. This translates into CASNEGANVLTF.

This chain uses TRBV11-2 with TRBJ1-2; D possibly corresponds to TRBD1 (6 bases). This CDR3 is 17 amino acids long. Deletions cut 5 bases from V and 0 bases from J, with 19 bases between. Germline V gene sequence: CDR1 SGHAT, CDR2 FQNNGV. CDR3 nucleotide sequence: TGTGCCAGCAGCCGATCCCTAGGGGGATTAGCTAACTATGGCTACACCTTC. Translating gives CASSRSLGGLANYGYTF. The full variable domain, rest sourced from reference TRBV11-2 and TRBJ1-2, is EAGVAQSPRYKIIEKRQSVAFWCNPISGHATLYWYQQILGQGPKLLIQFQNNGVVDDSQLPKDRFSAERLKGVDSTLKIQPAKLEDSAVYLCASSRSLGGLANYGYTFGSGTRLTVV.

V is TRBV28 and J is TRBJ2-2; no reliable D call. The length of the CDR3 is 15 residues. Germline V CDR1 and CDR2: MDHEN, SYDVKM. V lost 6 bases and J lost 3, with 14 bases in between. CDR3 loop: CASRTTRRDTGELFF. The CDR3 DNA reads TGTGCCAGCAGGACAACCCGCCGGGACACCGGGGAGCTGTTTTTT.

The count of this clone is one. The rearrangement links TRBV10-1 to TRBJ2-1; 8 bases are a match to TRBD1. The CDR3 has 15 residues. With V trimmed by 6 bases and J by 4 bases, 8 bases remained unmatched. Germline V CDR1 and CDR2: WNHNN, SYGVQD (reference sequence). The CDR3 sequence: CASSRRDRPYNEQFF. Here the CDR3 DNA reads TGCGCCAGCAGCCGCCGGGACAGGCCTTACAATGAGCAGTTCTTC.

This chain uses TRBV4-2 with TRBJ1-1, with D possibly being TRBD1 (5 bases). The CDR3 is 15 amino acids. Between the trimmed V and J ends, which lost 4 bases and 4 bases, there was a span of 16 bases. The germline gives CDR1 LGHNA, CDR2 YNFKEQ. The CDR3 sequence: CASSPQVGGGTEAFF. CDR3 nucleotide sequence: TGTGCCAGCAGCCCCCAAGTGGGCGGGGGCACTGAAGCTTTCTTT.

This clone was found a few times. The chain joins TRBV14 to TRBJ1-1; D not resolved. V dropped 0 bases and J dropped 0 bases, with 8 bases sitting between them. CDR1 is SGHDN and CDR2 is FVKESK in the germline V gene. The CDR3 runs to 15 residues. The CDR3 loop is CASSQEFRMNTEAFF. The CDR3 DNA is TGTGCCAGCAGCCAAGAATTCAGGATGAACACTGAAGCTTTCTTT.

The V and J genes are TRBV6-1 and TRBJ2-3, with 7 bases identical to TRBD2. The CDR3 spans 18 residues. The ends lost 4 bases at V and 2 bases at J; junction bases unmatched: 15. Germline V gene lookup returns CDR1 MNHNS and CDR2 SASEGT. CDR3 nucleotides: TGTGCCAGCAGTGCTTTCCCGGGGTCCGGGAGGATCACAGATACGCAGTATTTT. This encodes CASSAFPGSGRITDTQYF.

As regards this clone: This specimen includes other DNA sequences encoding the same CDR3. The V and J genes are TRBV7-2 and TRBJ2-6; a possible D gene is TRBD2 (6 bases). Trimming took off 2 bases at V and 2 bases at J, with 7 bases between the two ends. Germline CDR1 and CDR2: SGHTA and FQGNSA. This CDR3 has 15 amino acids. Here the CDR3 reads CASSLTGAGANVLTF. CDR3 in DNA: TGTGCCAGCAGCTTAACGGGGGCTGGGGCCAACGTCCTGACTTTC.

The gene calls are TRBV28 and TRBJ2-1; possible D gene TRBD2, 5 bases. Germline loops: CDR1 MDHEN, CDR2 SYDVKM. The ends were cut back, 5 bases at V and 5 bases at J, with 7 bases in the middle. CDR3 size: 12 residues. CDR3 loop: CASSRTHNEQFF. CDR3 DNA: TGTGCCAGCAGTCGGACTCACAATGAGCAGTTCTTC.

J is TRBJ1-6 and V is TRBV29-1; 7 bases align to TRBD1. The CDR3 is 13 residues long. J gave up 10 bases and V 5 bases, and 8 bases lay outside the gene matches. CDR1 SQVTM and CDR2 ANQGSEA come from the germline V gene. This CDR3 reads CSVLEGAGSPLHF. In nucleotides, the CDR3 is TGCAGCGTTCTGGAGGGGGCGGGATCACCCCTCCACTTT.

The chain is built from TRBV9 and TRBJ2-3, with 13 bases that match TRBD2. This CDR3 contains 17 residues. V lost 4 bases and J lost 2; bases outside the gene matches: 7. CDR1 and CDR2 from the germline V gene are SGDLS and YYNGEE. CDR3 residues: CASSPGLAGVITDTQYF. Written as DNA, the CDR3 is TGTGCCAGCAGCCCAGGACTAGCGGGAGTCATCACAGATACGCAGTATTTT.

This clone was recorded a few times. Other nucleotide sequences in the sample specify the same CDR3. The V and J genes are TRBV5-4 and TRBJ1-1; D is unresolved. CDR1 is SGHNT, CDR2 YYREEE, per germline (reference sequence). The CDR3 sequence is 14 residues long. V was pared by 0 bases and J by 0 bases, with 6 bases between. The CDR3 protein is CASSLDSLNTEAFF. The CDR3 DNA reads as TGTGCCAGCAGCTTGGATAGTCTGAACACTGAAGCTTTCTTT.

The V gene is TRBV9, the J gene TRBJ2-7; D could derive from TRBD1 or TRBD2 (5 bases each). V was shortened by 4 bases and J by 0 bases, with 11 bases between the two germline ends. This CDR3 comprises 14 residues. Germline CDR1 is SGDLS and CDR2 is YYNGEE. CDR3: CASSLGPSSYEQYF. CDR3 sequence (DNA): TGTGCCAGCAGCCTGGGACCCAGCTCCTACGAGCAGTACTTC.

The chain uses TRBV9 and TRBJ2-7; no clear D. V was pared by 0 bases and J by 3 bases, with 16 bases between. There are 16 residues in the CDR3. Germline V lookup: CDR1 SGDLS, CDR2 YYNGEE. The CDR3 DNA reads TGTGCCAGCAGCGTAGGCAGCACCTTAACGATCTACGAGCAGTACTTC. Protein: CASSVGSTLTIYEQYF.

This sequence joins TRBV28 and TRBJ1-2; possible D gene TRBD1, 5 bases. Germline values: CDR1 MDHEN, CDR2 SYDVKM. CDR3 length: 13 amino acids. The V end lost 5 bases, the J end lost 7 bases, and 14 bases lay between the germline ends. This CDR3 is CASSPGAGLGYTF. CDR3 DNA: TGTGCCAGCAGTCCCGGGGCGGGCCTTGGCTACACCTTC.

This clone appeared once. The V gene is TRBV28, the J gene TRBJ1-4, with a weak D call TRBD1 (5 bases). The CDR3 sequence is 13 residues long. Trimming removed 5 bases from V and 6 bases from J, with 10 bases in between. Germline CDR1 MDHEN, CDR2 SYDVKM. The chain's CDR3 is CASSRGGDEKLFF. The CDR3 DNA sequence: TGTGCCAGCAGTCGCGGGGGGGATGAAAAACTGTTTTTT.

This clone was counted between two and nine times. The sample holds other DNA sequences that translate to the same CDR3. The chain couples TRBV15 to TRBJ1-5, with unresolved D. Trimming left V 1 base short and J 6 bases short, with 10 bases between. The CDR3 extends over 14 amino acids. Germline V gene data show CDR1 as LNHNV and CDR2 as YYDKDF (reference sequence). DNA for the CDR3: TGTGCCACCAGCAGAGGGGGTGCAGGTCAGCCCCAGCATTTT. Its translation is CATSRGGAGQPQHF.

The rearrangement links TRBV5-1 to TRBJ1-3, with 7 bases lining up with TRBD1. CDR1 is SGHRS and CDR2 is YFSETQ in the germline V gene. V trimming: 1 base; J trimming: 4 bases; junction bases outside the gene matches: 8. There are 16 residues in the CDR3. The chain's CDR3 is CASSLWTGLGGNTIYF. The CDR3 DNA sequence: TGCGCCAGCAGCTTGTGGACAGGCCTGGGAGGAAACACCATATATTTT.